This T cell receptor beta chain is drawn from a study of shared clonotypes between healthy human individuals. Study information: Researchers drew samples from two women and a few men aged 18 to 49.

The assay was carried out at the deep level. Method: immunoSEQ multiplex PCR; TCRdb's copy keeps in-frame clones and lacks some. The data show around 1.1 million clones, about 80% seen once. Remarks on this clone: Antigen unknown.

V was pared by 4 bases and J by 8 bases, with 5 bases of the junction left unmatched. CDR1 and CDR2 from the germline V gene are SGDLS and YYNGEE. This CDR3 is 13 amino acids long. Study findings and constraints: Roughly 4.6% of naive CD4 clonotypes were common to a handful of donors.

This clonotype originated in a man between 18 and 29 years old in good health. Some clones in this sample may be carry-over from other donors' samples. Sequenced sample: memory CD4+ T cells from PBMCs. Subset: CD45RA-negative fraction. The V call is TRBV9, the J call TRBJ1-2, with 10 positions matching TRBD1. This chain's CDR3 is CASSFGTGEGYTF. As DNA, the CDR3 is TGTGCCAGCAGCTTCGGGACAGGGGAAGGCTACACCTTC.